Sequencing of this TCR beta chain was carried out in a study of cytomegalovirus exposure and HLA in healthy donors (dated by TCRdb to between 2016 and 2019). Context from the whole study: In an earlier analysis of under 600 of the donors, 250 to 300 Gb of sequence data and 100 million or so unique TCR beta sequences from roughly 190 million T cells were reported. An early release that covered several hundred HLA-typed donors contained approximately 300 gigabases of sequencing data and 85 million to 100 million unique TCR sequences. Of the 300 to 400 genotyped donors, 65% to 90% fell in the genetic ancestry cluster associated with self-reported Caucasian donors. The study aimed to test whether cataloging public T cell receptors could reveal signatures of past pathogen exposure. Using immunosequencing, the study profiled T cell repertoires from about 610 subjects and related those repertoires to cytomegalovirus serostatus. A separate validation cohort of roughly 130 different subjects was used in addition to the roughly 670-subject first cohort. To predict cytomegalovirus infection status, the study brought together high-throughput TCR immunosequencing, statistical association of individual TCRs with disease status, and machine learning. A later analysis re-analyzed previously published TCR beta repertoires from roughly 690 donors and added high-resolution HLA genotyping to study TCR occurrence patterns. Rather than using new phenotypic data, the later analysis identified candidate immune exposures from TCR beta sequences and from how often those sequences occurred across donors. An earlier analysis of around 540 of the donors applied high-throughput TCR beta sequencing to assess whether each TCR beta V gene segment acted as functional or pseudogenic. Alongside the repertoire data, information on donor age, sex, ethnicity and CMV serostatus was compiled. A later genetic analysis took genome-wide SNP genotypes for about three fifths of the 666 donors and used that subset as a discovery cohort. All discovery cohort repertoires had been generated on a single sequencing platform. HLA typing included class I and class II loci at four-digit resolution. The number of donors typed differed by locus, with 629-630 for A, B, C, DRB1 and DQB1, 522 for DQA1, approximately 580 for DPA1, and some 440 for DPB1. Four to six DR-DQ haplotypes were handled as single units for association and clustering, since linkage in the cohort was strong. On average, roughly 250,000 unique TCR beta nucleotide sequences were sequenced per donor among about 400 genotyped donors of the cohort, with roughly 20% of those sequences being non-productive.

The CDR3, cysteine through phenylalanine, is 14 amino acids long. Only the CDR3 DNA is retained, 42 bases long and in frame from the first base. V and J lose 0 bases and 7 bases, and a span of 8 bases separates them. Per the germline V gene, SGHRS is the CDR1 and YFSETQ is the CDR2. This clone was recorded only once. What this receptor recognizes is not known. No much larger clonotype is one base removed from it; base qualities were not supplied. The library was prepared using the immunoSEQ multiplex PCR assay. For the multiplex PCR, a mixture combining 60 forward primers for TCR Vbeta segments and 13 reverse primers for TCR Jbeta segments was used. The CDR3 region of rearranged TCR beta genes was amplified from genomic DNA by a multiplex PCR assay. Amplified TCR beta libraries were sequenced as 87-base-pair reads on the Illumina HiSeq System. In the authors' own workflow: A later analysis tallied tens of millions of unique TCR beta chains across the 650 to 750 repertoires, and some 10 million of those chains were shared by two or more donors. Raw reads were error-corrected and collapsed into unique sequences by a nearest-neighbor algorithm in which closely related sequences were merged to remove PCR and sequencing errors. To assign V, D and J gene segments, CDR3 sequences were aligned to IMGT reference sequences. For a sequence to be retained, at least a six-nucleotide match to both a V gene segment and a J gene segment was required. Rearrangements were called productive when the CDR3 lacked stop codons and stayed in frame with V and J; all others were non-productive. CDR3 was defined according to IMGT convention as the region running from the second conserved V-encoded cysteine to the conserved J-encoded phenylalanine. The earlier analysis of about 570 of the donors excluded any sequence lacking an unambiguous match to a single V gene segment. In an earlier analysis of roughly 500 of the donors, V segments were called functional above 56.7% productive rearrangements and were called segregating when the between-donor standard deviation exceeded 5%. A statistical classification framework was built to diagnose cytomegalovirus status from the catalog of TCR beta chain sequences. In a later analysis, V and J genes were assigned by comparing TCR nucleotide sequences against IMGT/GENE-DB human TR gene sequences. The TCRdist pipeline was used in a later analysis to assign CDR3 sequences and most-parsimonious VDJ recombination scenarios. In a later analysis, each TCR beta chain was defined by its CDR3 amino acid sequence together with its V-gene family, and reads without a unique V-gene family were excluded. To address suspected cross-contamination and a sequencing artifact, a later analysis removed roughly 580 highly shared, low-generation-probability nucleotide sequences. A later analysis calculated a clonal expansion index for each public chain from normalized within-repertoire ranks of inferred template counts. A later analysis computed generation probabilities with a VDJ recombination model fitted to out-of-frame rearrangements, and checked the results against IGoR. In a later analysis, TCR-TCR, TCR-HLA and TCR-CMV co-occurrence was scored with hypergeometric tests, and a repertoire-size bias correction was applied to TCR pairs. A later analysis estimated false discovery rates by permuting HLA or CMV assignments 20 times. In a later analysis, co-occurring TCRs were grouped with DBSCAN, and TCRdist sequence similarity was added when clustering was performed within HLA-allele-positive subsets. Co-occurrence clustering excluded repertoires with fewer than 30,000 or more than 120,000 public chains, plus five with anomalous nucleotide sharing. This is the immuneACCESS table as TCRdb keeps it, with only in-frame sequences that have V and J called. A part of the clones is gone; compared with another copy, unresolved V genes explain less than half, and the rest is unexplained. Clone size and the V and J calls come from that table; the DNA yielded D and trimming. The sample yields more than 110,000 clones; about four fifths were counted once. Of the sample, around 3.9% is held by the ten largest clones.

The paper's findings and limits, for the study overall: Most TCR sequences were observed very rarely across donors, whereas some public TCRs were present in many individuals. According to a later analysis, TCR association rates differed among HLA loci, with DRB1 alleles showing the most associated TCRs and HLA-C alleles showing the fewest. HLA typing was unavailable for some donors at each locus, so association tests used only the typed subset. In the study, some 160 TCR beta chains were listed as associated with cytomegalovirus. Some IMGT-functional V segments, including TRBV6-2 and TRBV6-3, could not be distinguished by the 87-base-pair reads and were therefore excluded. This cohort had only TCR beta chains sequenced, and the lack of alpha or paired-chain data limited which features could be detected. CMV serostatus was the only immune exposure information available for the cohort. A cluster of highly shared sequence variants was judged likely to represent a technical artifact of the sequencing pipeline. The classifier was reported to diagnose cytomegalovirus status with high specificity and sensitivity in both the original cohort and the validation cohort. A later analysis found that HLA-associated TCR beta chains were more clonally expanded and had lower generation probabilities than equally common non-associated chains. In a later genetic analysis, a missense DCLRE1C variant was associated with V-gene and J-gene trimming of TCR beta chains, and the association was replicated in an independent cohort. Sequencing depth was assumed to be roughly uniform across donors in the presence/absence analyses, though that assumption may not hold. An earlier analysis of 587 of the donors showed that most TCR beta V segments appeared in productive rearrangements either about 90% or about 30% of the time, which broadly matched IMGT annotations. In a later analysis, several top co-occurrence clusters were reported to appear linked to parvovirus B19, influenza, CMV and Epstein-Barr virus. A later analysis associated around 16,000 TCR beta sequences with specific HLA alleles at a false discovery rate of 0.05. Linkage disequilibrium might explain the correlated functional status among segregating V segments, but an unknown experimental factor could not be excluded. In vitro tests confirmed that a few of the cytomegalovirus-associated TCR beta chains recognize cytomegalovirus antigens. In a later genetic analysis, fewer N-insertions in productive TCRs were reported among donors in an Asian-associated ancestry cluster than the roughly 700-donor mean. Most CMV-associated TCR beta chains appeared to be HLA-restricted in a later analysis, and the HLA associations seemed to be driven largely by CMV exposure. The authors suggested that the approach could potentially be generalized to other disease states and immunological phenotypes. Over 15 rarely observed V segments, including chromosome 9 orphons, were excluded from the earlier analysis of several hundred of the donors because counts were too low. When HLA alleles, especially DR and DQ, strongly co-occurred, TCR associations were difficult to assign to individual alleles. A further reported finding was that TCR beta sequences accurately predicted the HLA-A and HLA-B alleles for most subjects in the first cohort.

The cohort was made up of roughly 670 healthy bone marrow donors. All cohort members were sampled while nominally healthy, although unrecorded immune exposures were likely present. The donor was CMV seropositive and was included in the group of some 290 seropositive cohort members. A peripheral blood sample was collected from each donor, and TCR beta sequencing was performed on peripheral blood mononuclear cells. The Qiagen DNeasy Blood Extraction Kit was used to extract genomic DNA from the blood cell samples. The chain was built from TRBV5-1 and TRBJ1-6, and TRBD1 may be the D gene, going by 5 matching bases. The TCR comes from a man aged 40-50 years in good health and CMV-seropositive. Sequencing input: PBMCs. DNA sequence: TGCGCCAGCAGCTTGGAGGGGTTGAATTCACCCCTCCACTTT. Translated, this gives CASSLEGLNSPLHF.